This T cell receptor (beta chain) was obtained from a study of CD4 T cells in relation to SARS-CoV-2 and coronaviruses (dated by TCRdb to the early 2020s). As for the study more broadly: Patient-derived lymphoblastoid cell lines were used to map the HLA restriction of shared crossreactive spike epitopes. A different TCR-beta assay, based on Illumina, was used to sequence expansion assays from other donors in the study. The Adaptive Biotechnologies TCR-sequencing kit was used to sequence samples from a few pre-COVID donors and the naive versus memory experiments, whereas other data were Illumina-based. At the level of individual TCR clonotypes, the study measured memory CD4+ T cell crossreactivity between SARS-CoV-2 spike protein and common cold coronavirus spike proteins.

CD4+ T cells from unexposed donors were collected before the COVID-19 pandemic (2011-2018). Naive and memory CD4+ T cells were separated from cryopreserved PBMCs by first enriching for CD4 and then performing EasySep naive CD4+ T cell enrichment. The leukapheresis product for the unexposed donors was obtained through commercial purchase. Ficoll-Paque PLUS gradient centrifugation was used to isolate PBMCs from either whole blood or leukapheresis product. PBMCs were either cryopreserved at -140°C or used fresh in the expansion assay. The QIAamp Micro DNA Kit was used to extract genomic DNA from the CD4+ T cells. Findings and caveats that apply to the study as a whole: The study was limited by small numbers of patients and tested TCRs. Compared with monoreactive clones, crossreactive clones had significantly weaker SARS-CoV-2-driven expansion, a result consistent with antigenic imprinting. Because no donor provided both pre-pandemic and post-infection samples, tracing the source of pre-existing responses was limited. Crossreactivity analysis centred on spike protein, so crossreactivity against other viral proteins was not assessed. Approximately 69% of donors had memory CD4+ clonotypes that crossrecognized SARS-CoV-2 and at least one common cold coronavirus spike. Sequencing naive versus memory cells indicated that the assay picks up memory recall responses, not primary responses primed during culture.

At the junction V is shortened by 0 bases and J by 3 bases, with 10 bases in between. From a lookup of the germline V gene (reference sequence), CDR1 and CDR2 are GTSNPN and SVGIG. The CDR3 measures 14 amino acids from cysteine to phenylalanine. Of the read, only the CDR3 DNA is kept; its 42 bases are in frame from base 1. With respect to this clone: This receptor's antigen is unknown. Base quality data are lacking; no much larger clone is found one base away.

DNA from uncultured naive and memory CD4+ T cells underwent immunoSEQ TCR-beta sequencing at deep resolution. Turning to the authors' computational methods: Preprocessing removed nonproductive sequences and CDR3s not starting with C, not ending with F or W, or shorter than 7 amino acids. Cultured and uncultured naive and memory CD4+ repertoires were searched for CDR3s previously identified as spike- and CEF-reactive. CDR3 homology was measured as pairwise Levenshtein distance, computed with the stringdist R package after trimming three terminal residues from each end. TCRdb retrieved this table from immuneACCESS and kept in-frame rearrangements only. Not all clones are present; in checked studies, unresolved V genes account for under half, and no reason is known for the remainder. V and J calls and clone size are those listed in that table; D and trimming were worked out from the DNA. The sample table shows 60,000 to 80,000 clones, and approximately 87% are seen once. The ten largest clones represent roughly 1.5% of the sample.

Input material: memory CD4+ T cells from PBMCs. The cell subset or site label corresponds to: memory (non-naive) CD4+ T cells. The clonotype was recovered from a human donor in good health. This chain is built from TRBV30 and TRBJ2-3, with TRBD2 perhaps the D gene, on 6 matching bases. Read as DNA, the sequence is TGTGCCTGGAGTGTCGGGGGTGGGACAGATACGCAGTATTTT. It encodes CAWSVGGGTDTQYF. Here the CDR3 is joined to the reference TRBV30 and TRBJ2-3 genes, and the full variable domain is: SQTIHQWPATLVQPVGSPLSLECTVEGTSNPNLYWYRQAAGRGLQLLFYSVGIGQISSEVPQNLSASRPQDRQFILSSKKLLLSDSGFYLCAWSVGGGTDTQYFGPGTRLTVL.